This T cell receptor beta chain was identified during a study of T cells in Graves' hyperthyroidism and ophthalmopathy. Researchers took RNA transcripts and amplified the TCR beta CDR3 regions from them. A first-round RT-PCR of the TCR CDR3 used the HTBI primer set. Via MiXCR, TCRdb re-called the multiplex PCR reads, giving one row per CDR3 protein. The sample yields about 560,000 distinct CDR3 sequences, approximately 15% seen once. The authors deemed Graves' hyperthyroidism stable absent ophthalmopathy progression within 18 months. Exclusion followed for patients with uncontrolled infection, other autoimmune disease, pregnancy or lactation. Germline loops: CDR1 MDHEN, CDR2 SYDVKM. This CDR3 has 16 residues. This clonotype has ten or more counts. The germline gene is not matched at one end of the junction; a read error may be the cause.

The sequencing sample was made of blood. The source is a woman aged 18 to 35 with Graves' hyperthyroidism. V usage is TRBV28 and J usage is TRBJ2-7, with 7 bases aligning to TRBD2. CDR3 loop: CASNLRSLASAYEQYF. In DNA form, the CDR3 reads TGTGCCAGCAATTTAAGGTCACTAGCGTCGGCCTACGAGCAGTACTTC.